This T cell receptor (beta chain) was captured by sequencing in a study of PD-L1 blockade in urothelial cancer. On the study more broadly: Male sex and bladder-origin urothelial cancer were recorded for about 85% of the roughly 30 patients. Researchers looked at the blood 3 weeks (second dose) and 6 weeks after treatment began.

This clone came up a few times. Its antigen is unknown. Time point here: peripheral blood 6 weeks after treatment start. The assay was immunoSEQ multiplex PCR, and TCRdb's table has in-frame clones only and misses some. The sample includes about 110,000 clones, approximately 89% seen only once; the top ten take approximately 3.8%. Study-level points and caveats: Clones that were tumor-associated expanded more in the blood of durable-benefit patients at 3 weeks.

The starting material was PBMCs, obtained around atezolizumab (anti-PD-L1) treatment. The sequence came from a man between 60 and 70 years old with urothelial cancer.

For the CDR3, the DNA is TGCGCCAGCAGCGAGGGACAGGGGGAGCAGTACTTC. This sequence encodes CASSEGQGEQYF. This chain joins TRBV5-1 and TRBJ2-7, with 10 bases fitting TRBD1. J was trimmed by 7 bases and V by 4 bases; bases with no gene match: 2. CDR1 and CDR2 from the germline V gene are SGHRS and YFSETQ. The CDR3 extends over 12 amino acids.